This T cell receptor beta chain came from a study of T cell changes during pregnancy in multiple sclerosis. Data came from immunoSEQ multiplex PCR; TCRdb stores just in-frame clones and leaves some out. The table shows fewer than 80,000 clones, with about 93% occurring only once. Deletions cut 9 bases from V and 0 bases from J, with 11 bases between. Germline CDR1 is ENHRY and CDR2 is SYGVKD. CDR3 size: 13 residues. The genes are TRBV10-3 and TRBJ1-1; D is undetermined. The material sequenced was CD4+ T cells from peripheral blood mononuclear cells, taken after pregnancy. The source is a female donor with multiple sclerosis, enrolled in a pregnancy study. The DNA for the CDR3 is TGTGCCATAAAACAATTCATGAACACTGAAGCTTTCTTT. Translation: CAIKQFMNTEAFF.